Shown below are 5 T cell receptor beta chains from a single sample sequenced in a study of shared clonotypes between healthy human individuals (dated by TCRdb to 2019 to 2021). The library was prepared using the immunoSEQ multiplex PCR assay. The table comes from immuneACCESS by way of TCRdb, which keeps in-frame sequences with V and J called. Part of the clones is missing from these tables; in studies checked, under half for an unresolved V gene and the rest for unknown reasons. Across this sample there are 2,100,000 or so clones, with 95% seen only once. Roughly 0.13% of the sample is in the top ten clones. Sequences were obtained from naive CD4+ T cells sorted from blood. Sample cell subset or site, as interpreted from the label and publication: CD45RA+ positively selected. The source of these receptors is a man between 18 and 35 years old in good health.

This chain joins TRBV28 and TRBJ2-7, with 7 bases matching TRBD2. CDR1 and CDR2 (germline): MDHEN, SYDVKM. This CDR3 spans 14 amino acids. The V and J ends lost 6 bases and 1 base, in that order; junction bases with no gene match: 6. This CDR3 reads CASRGGKSSYEQYF. CDR3 DNA: TGTGCCAGCAGGGGAGGGAAGTCGTCCTACGAGCAGTACTTC. The full variable domain, completed using reference TRBV28 and TRBJ2-7, is DVKVTQSSRYLVKRTGEKVFLECVQDMDHENMFWYRQDPGLGLRLIYFSYDVKMKEKGDIPEGYSVSREKKERFSLILESASTNQTSMYLCASRGGKSSYEQYFGPGTRLTVT.

This clone appeared once. The J gene is TRBJ2-1, the V gene TRBV5-1, with 13 bases matching TRBD2. The CDR3 sequence is 14 residues long. The germline V gene has CDR1 SGHRS and CDR2 YFSETQ. Trimming at V came to 4 bases and at J to 9 bases, leaving 4 bases not matched to a gene. The CDR3 nucleotides are TGCGCCAGCAGCGGGACTAGCGGGAATGTTGAGCAGTTCTTC. Its protein is CASSGTSGNVEQFF. Full variable domain (remainder filled in from reference TRBV5-1 and TRBJ2-1): KAGVTQTPRYLIKTRGQQVTLSCSPISGHRSVSWYQQTPGQGLQFLFEYFSETQRNKGNFPGRFSGRQFSNSRSEMNVSTLELGDSALYLCASSGTSGNVEQFFGPGTRLTVL.

The chain is built from TRBV29-1 and TRBJ1-2, with 9 bases lining up with TRBD1. The CDR3 has 13 residues. Germline V CDR1 and CDR2: SQVTM, ANQGSEA. V gave up 4 bases and J gave up 4 bases; unmatched junction bases: 4. The CDR3 loop reads CSVGTGDPYGYTF. CDR3 DNA: TGCAGCGTTGGGACAGGGGACCCCTATGGCTACACCTTC.

With respect to this clone: This specimen includes other DNA sequences encoding the same CDR3. The chain combines TRBV5-1 with TRBJ1-2; TRBD1 might be the D (6 bases). The CDR3 contains 13 residues. CDR1 is SGHRS, CDR2 YFSETQ, per germline. Trimming removed 4 bases from V and 4 bases from J, with 11 bases in between. The CDR3 is CASSPDSSYGYTF. The CDR3, as DNA: TGCGCCAGCAGCCCGGACAGTAGCTATGGCTACACCTTC.

This clone came up once. The chain couples TRBV4-2 to TRBJ2-4; tentatively, D is TRBD1 (6 bases). CDR1 is LGHNA, CDR2 YNFKEQ, per germline. V was pared by 3 bases and J by 0 bases, with 12 bases between. The CDR3 length is 16 residues. The CDR3 DNA reads TGTGCCAGCAGCCATATGGACAGCCTAGCCAAAAACATTCAGTACTTC. This codes for CASSHMDSLAKNIQYF.